This TCR beta chain was observed in a study of blood T cell repertoires in COVID-19. About the study: There were acute and convalescent COVID-19 samples, and they came from the United States, Italy and Spain.

In the authors' workflow: The authors estimated nucleated cell counts from reference gene primer amplification. Using immunoSEQ multiplex PCR, the repertoire was profiled, and TCRdb retains in-frame clones only, with some absent. V, J and clone size derive from that table, while D and trimming were established from the DNA sequence. The table has around 300,000 clones, around 90% seen once. V lost 4 bases to trimming and J lost 5 bases, with 18 bases between them. Germline assignment: CDR1 SGHNT and CDR2 YYREEE (reference sequence). The CDR3 covers 15 residues. This chain links TRBV5-4 with TRBJ1-1, with D perhaps TRBD1 (6 bases). The sample comprised peripheral blood. The clonotype was recovered from a woman in her 40s with COVID-19, enrolled during active disease. The CDR3 region is CASSPSRGSGTEAFF. As DNA, the CDR3 is TGTGCCAGCAGCCCTAGCAGGGGCAGTGGGACTGAAGCTTTCTTT.